The 23 T cell receptor beta chains reported below all come from one sample, sequenced in a study of blood T cell repertoires in COVID-19. Some clones are missing from TCRdb's copy, which holds only in-frame ones; the method was immunoSEQ multiplex PCR. The table lists 150,000 or so clones, over 90% of them singletons, with roughly 2% in the top ten. The sample was peripheral blood. The receptors were sampled from a woman aged 55 to 70 with COVID-19, enrolled during active disease.

J is TRBJ1-1 and V is TRBV19; D unclear. Germline-derived CDR1 and CDR2 are LNHDA and SQIVND (reference sequence). This CDR3 comprises 14 residues. Trimming took off 2 bases at V and 4 bases at J, with 11 bases between the two ends. In DNA form, the CDR3 reads TGTGCCAGTAGTATACTGACCGACATCACTGAAGCTTTCTTT. It codes for CASSILTDITEAFF.

The chain recombines TRBV3-1 (or the pseudogene TRBV3-2) with TRBJ1-1, with unresolved D. Germline values: CDR1 LGHDT, CDR2 YNNKEL (reference sequence). Trimming removed 1 base at V and 1 base at J, with 7 bases between. This CDR3 has 14 amino acids. The CDR3 is CASSQGHRNTEAFF. The CDR3 DNA reads as TGTGCCAGCAGCCAAGGGCACCGGAACACTGAAGCTTTCTTT.

The chain joins TRBV11-2 to TRBJ2-7; the match to TRBD1 covers 10 bases. V shed 2 bases, J shed 3 bases, and the junction held 4 bases outside the gene matches. The CDR3 covers 15 residues. Germline V CDR1 and CDR2: SGHAT, FQNNGV. The CDR3 region is CASSLLRDRGYEQYF. In DNA, the CDR3 is TGTGCCAGCAGCTTATTACGGGACAGGGGCTACGAGCAGTACTTC.

The chain uses TRBV2 and TRBJ1-2; 11 positions match TRBD1. V was clipped by 6 bases and J by 8 bases; unmatched bases: 5. Germline loops: CDR1 SNHLY, CDR2 FYNNEI. There are 13 residues in the CDR3. The CDR3 DNA reads as TGTGCCAGCAGCGGACAGGGGGCGAGCGGCTACACCTTC. This codes for CASSGQGASGYTF.

The rearrangement uses TRBV19 and TRBJ1-6; 7 bases are a match to TRBD1. Germline V gene lookup returns CDR1 LNHDA and CDR2 SQIVND (reference sequence). This CDR3 comprises 16 residues. V lost 2 bases to trimming and J lost 7 bases; unmatched junction nucleotides: 8. CDR3 sequence: CASSISKGQYNSPLHF. The CDR3 nucleotides read TGTGCCAGTAGTATATCGAAGGGACAGTACAATTCACCCCTCCACTTT.

The CDR3 nucleotides read TGTGCCAGCAGTGTGGAGATTAATCAGCCCCAGCATTTT. This translates into CASSVEINQPQHF. The chain carries TRBV6-4 and TRBJ1-5; unclear D gene. The V end was cut by 4 bases, the J end by 4 bases, with 8 bases between. CDR1 is MRHNA and CDR2 is SNTAGT in the germline V gene. This CDR3 has 13 residues.

The gene calls are TRBV4-1 and TRBJ1-2; D perhaps matches TRBD1 (5 bases). The V gene's germline CDR1 is MGHRA and CDR2 YSYEKL. Trimming took off 1 base at V and 7 bases at J, with 16 bases between the two ends. CDR3 length: 15 amino acids. CDR3 coding DNA: TGCGCCAGCAGCCAAGGTCAGGGTAGTTTCGTTGGCTACACCTTC. Translated, it gives CASSQGQGSFVGYTF.

This chain uses TRBV6-5 with TRBJ1-2; TRBD1 aligns across 8 bases. Trimming at V came to 6 bases and at J to 2 bases, leaving 5 bases not matched to a gene. Per germline, CDR1 MNHEY and CDR2 SVGAGI. CDR3 length equals 14 residues. CDR3 loop: CASRGQAGNYGYTF. Here the CDR3 DNA reads TGTGCCAGCAGGGGACAGGCCGGAAACTATGGCTACACCTTC.

The rearrangement links TRBV18 to TRBJ1-5; D gene uncertain. Germline V gene data show CDR1 as KGHSH and CDR2 as LQKENI. This CDR3 is 18 amino acids long. V was pared by 3 bases and J by 2 bases, with 20 bases between. CDR3: CASSPSPRLRNGNQPQHF. The CDR3 nucleotides are TGTGCCAGCTCACCTTCCCCCAGACTAAGGAATGGCAATCAGCCCCAGCATTTT.

The rearrangement uses TRBV5-1 and TRBJ1-3; 9 bases match TRBD1. The junction had 2 bases not matched to a gene; V was cut back by 2 bases and J by 2 bases. The germline V gene has CDR1 SGHRS and CDR2 YFSETQ. The CDR3 totals 15 residues. CDR3 amino acids: CASSLQGAAGNTIYF. CDR3 bases: TGCGCCAGCAGCTTACAGGGGGCTGCTGGAAACACCATATATTTT.

The chain employs TRBV9 and TRBJ1-3, with 8 bases fitting TRBD1. CDR3 size: 19 residues. Germline V gives CDR1 SGDLS, CDR2 YYNGEE. V was clipped by 0 bases and J by 0 bases; unmatched bases: 11. CDR3 sequence reads: CASSVETLGGQGSGNTIYF. DNA for the CDR3: TGTGCCAGCAGCGTAGAGACCCTGGGTGGACAGGGCTCTGGAAACACCATATATTTT.

The V and J genes are TRBV7-2 and TRBJ1-1; D gene ambiguous. CDR1 and CDR2 (germline): SGHTA, FQGNSA. The CDR3 is 14 amino acids. V dropped 2 bases and J dropped 1 base, with 8 bases sitting between them. CDR3 amino acids: CASSLHPGNTEAFF. CDR3 nucleotides: TGTGCCAGCAGCTTACATCCAGGGAACACTGAAGCTTTCTTT.

The rearrangement uses TRBV28 and TRBJ2-2, with D perhaps TRBD2 (5 bases). The germline V and J ends were trimmed by 3 bases and 8 bases, with 10 bases remaining between them. Per germline, CDR1 MDHEN and CDR2 SYDVKM. The CDR3 spans 13 residues. The CDR3 sequence: CASSFGVAGELFF. CDR3 coding DNA: TGTGCCAGCAGTTTCGGGGTGGCGGGGGAGCTGTTTTTT.

Points on this clone: Mismatch with germline at one junction end may stem from a read error. The CDR3 protein is CASSRITGSWSTEASEF. CDR3 in DNA: TGCGCCAGCAGCCGCATTACAGGCAGCTGGTCCACTGAAGCTTCGGAGTTT. V and J are TRBV4-1 and TRBJ1-1; D perhaps matches TRBD1 (5 bases). The germline CDR1 and CDR2 sequences are MGHRA and YSYEKL. The CDR3 runs 17 residues.

This chain connects TRBV5-4 to TRBJ1-1, with D possibly matching TRBD1 (5 bases). Trimming shortened V by 0 bases and J by 6 bases, and 15 bases separated the two germline ends. Germline V gene sequence: CDR1 SGHNT, CDR2 YYREEE (reference sequence). The CDR3 length is 15 residues. The CDR3 sequence is CASSLGPDRKAEAFF. The DNA for the CDR3 is TGTGCCAGCAGCTTGGGCCCCGACAGAAAGGCTGAAGCTTTCTTT.

The chain couples TRBV11-1 to TRBJ2-2, with D possibly being TRBD1 (7 bases). The V and J ends lost 6 bases and 4 bases respectively, with 18 bases between them. The CDR3 is 16 amino acids. The germline CDR1 and CDR2 sequences are SGHAT and FQDESV (reference sequence). As DNA, the CDR3 is TGTGCCAGCAGGTCGATGACAGGGAGGAGCACCGGGGAGCTGTTTTTT. Amino acid sequence: CASRSMTGRSTGELFF.

The rearrangement uses TRBV12-3 or TRBV12-4 and TRBJ1-2, with 11 bases that match TRBD1. The length of the CDR3 is 13 residues. Germline trimming cut 6 bases from V and 4 bases from J; bases unmatched to any gene: 1. The CDR3 reads CASSGQGAYGYTF. As DNA, the CDR3 is TGTGCCAGCAGCGGACAGGGGGCCTATGGCTACACCTTC.

CDR3 nucleotides: TGTGCCAGCTCAGCAGGGGGCCACAGCTCTGGAAACACCATATATTTT. Protein: CASSAGGHSSGNTIYF. The chain carries TRBV18 and TRBJ1-3; 8 bases agree with TRBD1. V lost 5 bases to trimming and J lost 0 bases; unmatched junction nucleotides: 6. Germline CDR1 and CDR2: KGHSH and LQKENI. The CDR3 is 16 residues long.

The rearrangement joins TRBV7-2 to TRBJ1-2; 8 bases line up with TRBD1. Unmatched junction bases numbered 9, after V lost 5 bases and J lost 4 bases. Germline CDR1 is SGHTA and CDR2 is FQGNSA. CDR3 length equals 15 residues. The CDR3 sequence: CASSERTGRVYGYTF. The DNA for the CDR3 is TGTGCCAGCAGCGAAAGGACAGGGCGCGTCTATGGCTACACCTTC.

This sequence joins TRBV7-2 and TRBJ1-1; 7 bases map to TRBD1. CDR3 length equals 15 residues. The germline V gene encodes CDR1 SGHTA and CDR2 FQGNSA. V trimming: 4 bases; J trimming: 6 bases; junction bases outside the gene matches: 11. Here the CDR3 DNA reads TGTGCCAGCAGCTCCCAGCCCGACAGGGTCGCTGAAGCTTTCTTT. This gives the protein CASSSQPDRVAEAFF.

The chain joins TRBV5-1 to TRBJ2-3; TRBD1 might be the D (6 bases). V was clipped by 0 bases and J by 0 bases, with 11 bases between them. The CDR3 totals 16 residues. In germline, CDR1 is SGHRS, CDR2 YFSETQ. CDR3 residues: CASSLVGDTSTDTQYF. The CDR3 DNA is TGCGCCAGCAGCTTGGTCGGGGACACTAGCACAGATACGCAGTATTTT.

This rearrangement joins TRBV10-2 to TRBJ1-2; 8 bases agree with TRBD1. CDR3 length: 13 amino acids. V lost 3 bases to trimming and J lost 7 bases; unmatched junction nucleotides: 4. Germline-derived CDR1 and CDR2 are WSHSY and SAAADI. In DNA form, the CDR3 reads TGCGCCAGCAGTGATATCGGACAGGGTGGCTACACCTTC. It is translated as CASSDIGQGGYTF.

This chain joins TRBV2 and TRBJ1-4; D perhaps matches TRBD1 (5 bases). The CDR3 is 16 residues long. Trimming shortened V by 7 bases and J by 8 bases, and 23 bases separated the two germline ends. Germline CDR1 is SNHLY and CDR2 is FYNNEI. CDR3 sequence (DNA): TGTGCCAGCAAAGGGCCAGCAAAGGGGATAATGGAAAAACTGTTTTTT. Protein sequence: CASKGPAKGIMEKLFF. The entire variable domain, with the rest obtained from reference TRBV2 and TRBJ1-4, is as follows: EPEVTQTPSHQVTQMGQEVILRCVPISNHLYFYWYRQILGQKVEFLVSFYNNEISEKSEIFDDQFSVERPDGSNFTLKIRSTKLEDSAMYFCASKGPAKGIMEKLFFGSGTQLSVL.